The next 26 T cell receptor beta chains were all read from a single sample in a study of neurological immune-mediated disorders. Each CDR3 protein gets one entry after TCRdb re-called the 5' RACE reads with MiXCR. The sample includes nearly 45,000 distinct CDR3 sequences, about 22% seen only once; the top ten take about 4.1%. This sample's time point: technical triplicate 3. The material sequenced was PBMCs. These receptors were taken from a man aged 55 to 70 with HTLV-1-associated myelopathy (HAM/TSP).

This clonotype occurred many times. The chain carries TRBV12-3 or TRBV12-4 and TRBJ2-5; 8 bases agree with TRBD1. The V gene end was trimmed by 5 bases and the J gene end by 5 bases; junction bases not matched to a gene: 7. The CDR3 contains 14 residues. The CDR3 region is CASSRQGLVETQYF. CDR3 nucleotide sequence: TGTGCCAGCAGTCGACAGGGGCTTGTGGAGACCCAGTACTTC.

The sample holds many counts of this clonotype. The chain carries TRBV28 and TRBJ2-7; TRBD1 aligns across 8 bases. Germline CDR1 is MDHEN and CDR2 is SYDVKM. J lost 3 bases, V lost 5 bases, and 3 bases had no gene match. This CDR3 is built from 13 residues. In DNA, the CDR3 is TGTGCCAGCAGTCCCGGACAGGGCTACGAGCAGTACTTC. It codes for CASSPGQGYEQYF.

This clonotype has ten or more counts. The CDR3 nucleotides read TGCGCCAGCAGCACAGGGATTTCCTACGAGCAGTACTTC. This sequence encodes CASSTGISYEQYF. The gene calls are TRBV5-1 and TRBJ2-7; the D gene is possibly TRBD1 (6 bases). Germline V CDR1 and CDR2: SGHRS, YFSETQ. V lost 4 bases, J lost 1 base, and 9 bases lay in between. This CDR3 is 13 amino acids long. Using reference TRBV5-1 and TRBJ2-7 for the parts outside the CDR3, the full variable domain is KAGVTQTPRYLIKTRGQQVTLSCSPISGHRSVSWYQQTPGQGLQFLFEYFSETQRNKGNFPGRFSGRQFSNSRSEMNVSTLELGDSALYLCASSTGISYEQYFGPGTRLTVT.

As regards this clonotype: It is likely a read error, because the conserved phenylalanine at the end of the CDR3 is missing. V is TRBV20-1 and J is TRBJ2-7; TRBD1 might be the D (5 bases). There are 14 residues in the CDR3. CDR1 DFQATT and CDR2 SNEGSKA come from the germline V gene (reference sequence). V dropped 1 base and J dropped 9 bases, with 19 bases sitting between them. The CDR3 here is CSARAYGAPHGQYL. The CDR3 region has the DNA TGCAGTGCTAGAGCCTATGGGGCCCCCCACGGGCAGTACTTA.

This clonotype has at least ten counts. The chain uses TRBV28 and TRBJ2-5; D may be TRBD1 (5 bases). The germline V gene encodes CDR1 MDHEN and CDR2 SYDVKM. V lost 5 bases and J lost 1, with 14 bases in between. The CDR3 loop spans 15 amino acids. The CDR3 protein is CASSLPQEIQETQYF. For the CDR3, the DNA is TGTGCCAGCAGTCTACCACAGGAGATCCAAGAGACCCAGTACTTC.

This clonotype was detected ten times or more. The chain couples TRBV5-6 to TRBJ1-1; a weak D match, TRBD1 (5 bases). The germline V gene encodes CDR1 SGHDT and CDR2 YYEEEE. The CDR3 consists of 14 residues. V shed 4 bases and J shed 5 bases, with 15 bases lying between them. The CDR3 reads CASSGGPQKTEAFF. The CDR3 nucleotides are TGTGCCAGCAGCGGGGGACCTCAAAAGACTGAAGCTTTCTTT.

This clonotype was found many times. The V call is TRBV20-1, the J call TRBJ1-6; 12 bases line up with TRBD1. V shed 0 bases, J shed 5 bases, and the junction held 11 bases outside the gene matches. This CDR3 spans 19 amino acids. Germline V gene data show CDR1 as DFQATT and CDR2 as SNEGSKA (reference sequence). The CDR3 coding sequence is TGCAGTGCTAGAGATGGGTCGGGGACAGGGGGCGCGAATAATTCACCCCTCCACTTT. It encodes CSARDGSGTGGANNSPLHF.

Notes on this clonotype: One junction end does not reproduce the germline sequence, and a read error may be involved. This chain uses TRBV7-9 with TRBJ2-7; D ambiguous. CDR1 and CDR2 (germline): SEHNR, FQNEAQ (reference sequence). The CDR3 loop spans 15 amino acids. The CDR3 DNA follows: TGTGCCAGCAGCTTAGAAGGGTCTGTCTCCAACGAGCAGTACTTC. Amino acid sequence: CASSLEGSVSNEQYF.

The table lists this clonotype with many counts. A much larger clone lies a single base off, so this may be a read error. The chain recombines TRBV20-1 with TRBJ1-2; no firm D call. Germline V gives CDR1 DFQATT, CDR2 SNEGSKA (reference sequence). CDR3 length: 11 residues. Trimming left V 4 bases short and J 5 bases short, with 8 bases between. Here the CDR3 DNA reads TGCAGTGCTACAGGAGTATATGGCTACACCTTC. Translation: CSATGVYGYTF.

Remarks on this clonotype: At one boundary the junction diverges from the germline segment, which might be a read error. CDR3 sequence reads: CASSPSGTVTYDQYF. CDR3 coding DNA: TGTGCCAGCAGCCCGAGCGGGACGGTGACCTACGATCAGTACTTC. The genes are TRBV27 and TRBJ2-7, with 7 bases that match TRBD2. The CDR3 has 15 amino acids. CDR1 and CDR2 from the germline V gene are MNHEY and SMNVEV (reference sequence).

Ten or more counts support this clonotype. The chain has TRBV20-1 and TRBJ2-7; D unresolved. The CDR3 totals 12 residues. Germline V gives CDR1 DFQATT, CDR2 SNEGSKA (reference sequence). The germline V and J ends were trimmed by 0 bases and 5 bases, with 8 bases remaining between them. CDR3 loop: CSARDNNDEQYF. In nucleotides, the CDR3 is TGCAGTGCTAGAGATAACAACGACGAGCAGTACTTC.

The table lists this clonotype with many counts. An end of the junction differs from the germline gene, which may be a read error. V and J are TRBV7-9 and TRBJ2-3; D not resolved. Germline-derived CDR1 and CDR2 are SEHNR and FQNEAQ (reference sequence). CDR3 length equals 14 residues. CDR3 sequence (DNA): TGTGCCAGCAACTTAGTTACCGGCACAGATACGCAGTATTTT. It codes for CASNLVTGTDTQYF.

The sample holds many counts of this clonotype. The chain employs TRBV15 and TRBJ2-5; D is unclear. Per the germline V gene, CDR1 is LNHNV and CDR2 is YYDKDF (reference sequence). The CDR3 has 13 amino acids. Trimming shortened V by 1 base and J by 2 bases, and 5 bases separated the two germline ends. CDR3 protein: CATSRGGQETQYF. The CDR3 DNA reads TGTGCCACCAGCAGAGGGGGACAAGAGACCCAGTACTTC.

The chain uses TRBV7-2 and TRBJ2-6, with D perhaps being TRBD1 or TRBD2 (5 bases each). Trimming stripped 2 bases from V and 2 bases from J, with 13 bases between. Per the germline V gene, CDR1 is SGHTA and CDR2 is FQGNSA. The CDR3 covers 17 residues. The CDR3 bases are TGTGCCAGCAGCTTAAACGCCCGGGGCGCTGGGGCCAACGTCCTGACTTTC. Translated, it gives CASSLNARGAGANVLTF.

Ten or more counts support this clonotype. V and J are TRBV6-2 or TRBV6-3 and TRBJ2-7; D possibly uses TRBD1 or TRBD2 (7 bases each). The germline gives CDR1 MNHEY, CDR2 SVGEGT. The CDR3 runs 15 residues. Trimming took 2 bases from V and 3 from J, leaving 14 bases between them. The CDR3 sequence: CASSYRAGQFYEQYF. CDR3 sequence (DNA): TGTGCCAGCAGTTACCGAGCGGGACAGTTCTACGAGCAGTACTTC.

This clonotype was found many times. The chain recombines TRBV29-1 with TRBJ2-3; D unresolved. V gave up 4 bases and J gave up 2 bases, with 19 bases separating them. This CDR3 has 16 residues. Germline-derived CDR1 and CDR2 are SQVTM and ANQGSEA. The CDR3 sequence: CSVGLRPHKDTDTQYF. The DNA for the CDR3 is TGCAGCGTTGGCCTCCGGCCGCATAAGGACACAGATACGCAGTATTTT.

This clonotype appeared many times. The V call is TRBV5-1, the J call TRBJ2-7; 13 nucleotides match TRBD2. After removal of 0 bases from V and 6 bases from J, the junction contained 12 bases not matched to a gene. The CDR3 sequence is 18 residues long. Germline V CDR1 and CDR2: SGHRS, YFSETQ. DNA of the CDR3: TGCGCCAGCAGCTTGGGACTAGCGGGAGGAGCCAATCCCGCCGAGCAGTACTTC. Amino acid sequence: CASSLGLAGGANPAEQYF.

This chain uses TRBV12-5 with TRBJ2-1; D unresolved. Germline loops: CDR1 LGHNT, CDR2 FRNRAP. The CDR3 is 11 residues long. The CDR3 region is CASSFLAEQFF. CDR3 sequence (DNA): TGTGCCAGCAGTTTTCTGGCAGAGCAGTTCTTC.

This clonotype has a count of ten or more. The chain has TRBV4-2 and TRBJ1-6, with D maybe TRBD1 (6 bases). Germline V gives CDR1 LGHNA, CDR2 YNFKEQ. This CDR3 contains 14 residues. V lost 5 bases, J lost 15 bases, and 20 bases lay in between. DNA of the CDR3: TGTGCCAGCAGCACGAATTACAGGGTCGGGGACCTCCACTTT. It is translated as CASSTNYRVGDLHF.

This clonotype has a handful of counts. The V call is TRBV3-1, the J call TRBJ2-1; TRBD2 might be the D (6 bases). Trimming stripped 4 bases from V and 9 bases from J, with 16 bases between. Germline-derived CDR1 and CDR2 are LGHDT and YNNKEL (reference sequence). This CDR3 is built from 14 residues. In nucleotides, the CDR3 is TGTGCCAGCAGCCTAATGATGACTAGAAGTGAGCAGTTCTTC. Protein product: CASSLMMTRSEQFF.

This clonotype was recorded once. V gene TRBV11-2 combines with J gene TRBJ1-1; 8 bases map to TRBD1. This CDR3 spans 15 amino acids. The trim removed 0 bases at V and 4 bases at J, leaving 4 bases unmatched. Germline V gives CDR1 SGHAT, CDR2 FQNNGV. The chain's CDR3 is CASSLDRTGFTEAFF. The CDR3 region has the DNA TGTGCCAGCAGCTTAGATCGGACAGGGTTCACTGAAGCTTTCTTT.

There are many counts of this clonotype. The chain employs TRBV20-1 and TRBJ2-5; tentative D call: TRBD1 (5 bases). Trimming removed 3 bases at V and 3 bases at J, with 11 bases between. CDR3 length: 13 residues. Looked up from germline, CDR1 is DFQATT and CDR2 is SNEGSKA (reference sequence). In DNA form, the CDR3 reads TGCAGTGCTAGCCGGACATCCAAAGAGACCCAGTACTTC. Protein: CSASRTSKETQYF.

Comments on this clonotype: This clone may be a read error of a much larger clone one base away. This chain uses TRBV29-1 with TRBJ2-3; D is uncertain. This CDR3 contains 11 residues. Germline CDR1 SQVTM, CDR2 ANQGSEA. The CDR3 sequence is CNVRSTDTQYF. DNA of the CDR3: TGCAACGTGAGGAGCACAGATACGCAGTATTTT.

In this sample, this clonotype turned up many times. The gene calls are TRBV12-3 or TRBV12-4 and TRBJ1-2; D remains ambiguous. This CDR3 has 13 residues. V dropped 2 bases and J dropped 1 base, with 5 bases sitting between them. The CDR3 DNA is TGTGCCAGCAGTTTAACAGTTAACTATGGCTACACCTTC. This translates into CASSLTVNYGYTF.

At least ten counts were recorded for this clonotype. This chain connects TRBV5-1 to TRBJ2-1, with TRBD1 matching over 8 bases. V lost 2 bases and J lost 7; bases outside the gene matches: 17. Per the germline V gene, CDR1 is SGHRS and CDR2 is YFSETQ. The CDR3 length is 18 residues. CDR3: CASSLRQGISGVYNEQFF. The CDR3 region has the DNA TGCGCCAGCAGCTTACGACAGGGGATAAGCGGAGTGTATAATGAGCAGTTCTTC. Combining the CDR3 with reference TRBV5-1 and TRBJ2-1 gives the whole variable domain KAGVTQTPRYLIKTRGQQVTLSCSPISGHRSVSWYQQTPGQGLQFLFEYFSETQRNKGNFPGRFSGRQFSNSRSEMNVSTLELGDSALYLCASSLRQGISGVYNEQFFGPGTRLTVL.

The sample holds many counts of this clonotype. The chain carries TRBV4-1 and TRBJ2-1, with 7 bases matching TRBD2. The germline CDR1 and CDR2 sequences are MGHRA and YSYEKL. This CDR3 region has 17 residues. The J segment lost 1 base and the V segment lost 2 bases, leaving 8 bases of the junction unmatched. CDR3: CASSQPLGGGSYNEQFF. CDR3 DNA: TGCGCCAGCAGCCAACCCCTTGGCGGGGGATCCTACAATGAGCAGTTCTTC.